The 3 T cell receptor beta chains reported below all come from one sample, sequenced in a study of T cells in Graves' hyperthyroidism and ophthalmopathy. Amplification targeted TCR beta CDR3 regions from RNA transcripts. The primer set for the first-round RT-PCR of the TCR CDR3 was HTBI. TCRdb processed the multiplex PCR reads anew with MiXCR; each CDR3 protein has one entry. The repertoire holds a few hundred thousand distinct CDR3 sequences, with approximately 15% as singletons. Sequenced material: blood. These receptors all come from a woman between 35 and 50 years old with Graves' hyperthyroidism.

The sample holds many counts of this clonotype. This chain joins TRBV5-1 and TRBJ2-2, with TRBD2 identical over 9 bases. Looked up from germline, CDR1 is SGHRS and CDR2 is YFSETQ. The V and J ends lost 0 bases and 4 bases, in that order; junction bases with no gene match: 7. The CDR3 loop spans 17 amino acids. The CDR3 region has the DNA TGCGCCAGCAGCTTGGAACCTAGCGGGACGGGCACCGGGGAGCTGTTTTTT. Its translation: CASSLEPSGTGTGELFF.

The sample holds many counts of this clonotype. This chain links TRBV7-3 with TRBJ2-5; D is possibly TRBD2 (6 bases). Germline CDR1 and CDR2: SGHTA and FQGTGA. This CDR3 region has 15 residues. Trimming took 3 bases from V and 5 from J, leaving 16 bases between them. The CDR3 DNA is TGTGCCAGCAGCTTTGGGGGAGCGGGTGGGGAGACCCAGTACTTC. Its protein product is CASSFGGAGGETQYF.

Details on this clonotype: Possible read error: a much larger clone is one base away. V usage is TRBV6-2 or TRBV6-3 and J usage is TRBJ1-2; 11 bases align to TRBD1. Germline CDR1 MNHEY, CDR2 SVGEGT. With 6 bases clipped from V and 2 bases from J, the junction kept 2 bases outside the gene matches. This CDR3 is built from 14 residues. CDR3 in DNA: TGTGCCAGCAGGGACAGGGGGCGGAACTATGGCTACACCTTC. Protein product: CASRDRGRNYGYTF.